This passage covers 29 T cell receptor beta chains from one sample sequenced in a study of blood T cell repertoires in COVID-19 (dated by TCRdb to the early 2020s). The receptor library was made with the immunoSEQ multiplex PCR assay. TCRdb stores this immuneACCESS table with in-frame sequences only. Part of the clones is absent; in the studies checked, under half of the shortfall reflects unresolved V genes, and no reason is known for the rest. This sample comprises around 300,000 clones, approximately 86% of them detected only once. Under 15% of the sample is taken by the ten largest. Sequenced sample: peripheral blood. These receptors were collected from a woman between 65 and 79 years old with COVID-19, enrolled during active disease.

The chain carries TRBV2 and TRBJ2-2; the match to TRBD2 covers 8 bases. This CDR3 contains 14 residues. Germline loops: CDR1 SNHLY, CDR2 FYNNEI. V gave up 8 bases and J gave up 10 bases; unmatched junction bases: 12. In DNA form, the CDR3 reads TGTGCCAGCCACCGCCGGGGGGGGAAGGTGGAGCTGTTTTTT. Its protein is CASHRRGGKVELFF. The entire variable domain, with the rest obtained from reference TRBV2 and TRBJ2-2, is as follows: EPEVTQTPSHQVTQMGQEVILRCVPISNHLYFYWYRQILGQKVEFLVSFYNNEISEKSEIFDDQFSVERPDGSNFTLKIRSTKLEDSAMYFCASHRRGGKVELFFGEGSRLTVL.

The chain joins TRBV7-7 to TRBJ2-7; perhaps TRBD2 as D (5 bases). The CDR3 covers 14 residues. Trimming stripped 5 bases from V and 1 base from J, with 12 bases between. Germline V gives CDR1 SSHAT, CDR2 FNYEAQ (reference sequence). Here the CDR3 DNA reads TGTGCCAGCAGCCCGTCGACGGGATCCTACGAGCAGTACTTC. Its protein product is CASSPSTGSYEQYF.

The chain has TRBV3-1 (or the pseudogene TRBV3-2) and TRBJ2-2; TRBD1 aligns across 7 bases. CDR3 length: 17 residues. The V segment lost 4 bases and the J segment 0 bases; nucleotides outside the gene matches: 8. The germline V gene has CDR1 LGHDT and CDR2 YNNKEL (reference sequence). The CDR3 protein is CASSPRQGISNTGELFF. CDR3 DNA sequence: TGTGCCAGCAGCCCTCGACAGGGTATATCGAACACCGGGGAGCTGTTTTTT.

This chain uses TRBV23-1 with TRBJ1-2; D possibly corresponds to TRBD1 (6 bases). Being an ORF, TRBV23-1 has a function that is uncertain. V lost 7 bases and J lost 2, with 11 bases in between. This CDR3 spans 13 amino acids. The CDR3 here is CASTIDRNYGYTF. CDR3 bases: TGCGCCAGCACCATCGACAGGAACTATGGCTACACCTTC.

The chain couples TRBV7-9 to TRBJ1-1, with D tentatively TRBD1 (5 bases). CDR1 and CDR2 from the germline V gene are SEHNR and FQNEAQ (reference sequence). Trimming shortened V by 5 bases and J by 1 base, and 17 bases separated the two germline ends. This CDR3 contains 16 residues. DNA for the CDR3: TGTGCCAGCAGCCGTCCCGGGGGGGGAGGGAACACTGAAGCTTTCTTT. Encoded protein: CASSRPGGGGNTEAFF.

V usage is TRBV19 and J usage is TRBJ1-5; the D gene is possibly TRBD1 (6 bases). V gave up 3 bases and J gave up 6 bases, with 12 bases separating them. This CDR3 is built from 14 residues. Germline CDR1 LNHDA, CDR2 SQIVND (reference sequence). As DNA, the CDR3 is TGTGCCAGTAGTATTACACAGGGCGGTCAGCCCCAGCATTTT. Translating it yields CASSITQGGQPQHF.

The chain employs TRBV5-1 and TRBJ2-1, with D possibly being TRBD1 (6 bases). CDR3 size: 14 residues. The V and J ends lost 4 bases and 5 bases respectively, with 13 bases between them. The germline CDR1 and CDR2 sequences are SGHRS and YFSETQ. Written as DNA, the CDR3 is TGCGCCAGCAGCCCGACGAACAGGGACAATGAGCAGTTCTTC. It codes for CASSPTNRDNEQFF.

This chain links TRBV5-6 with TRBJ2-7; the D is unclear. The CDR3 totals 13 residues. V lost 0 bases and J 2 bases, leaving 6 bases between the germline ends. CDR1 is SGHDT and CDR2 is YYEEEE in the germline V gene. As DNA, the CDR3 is TGTGCCAGCAGCTTGGACAATCCCTACGAGCAGTACTTC. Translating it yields CASSLDNPYEQYF.

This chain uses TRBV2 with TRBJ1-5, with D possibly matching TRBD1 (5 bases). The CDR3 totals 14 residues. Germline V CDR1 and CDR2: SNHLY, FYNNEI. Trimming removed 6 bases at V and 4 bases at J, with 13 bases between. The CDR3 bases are TGTGCCAGCAGAGGGGAATTAAGAAATCAGCCCCAGCATTTT. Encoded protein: CASRGELRNQPQHF.

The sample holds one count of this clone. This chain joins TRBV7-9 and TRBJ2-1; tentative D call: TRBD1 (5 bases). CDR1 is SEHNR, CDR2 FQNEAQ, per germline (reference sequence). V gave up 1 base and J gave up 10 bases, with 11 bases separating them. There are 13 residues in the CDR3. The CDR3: CASSLVWGWEQFF. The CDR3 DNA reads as TGTGCCAGCAGCTTAGTATGGGGCTGGGAGCAGTTCTTC.

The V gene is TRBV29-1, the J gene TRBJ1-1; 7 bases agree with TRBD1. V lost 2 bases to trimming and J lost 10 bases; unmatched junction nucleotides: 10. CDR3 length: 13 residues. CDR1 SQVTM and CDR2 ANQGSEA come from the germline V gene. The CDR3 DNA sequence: TGCAGCGTTGAAACAGACAGGGCAGAGTCAGCTTTCTTT. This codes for CSVETDRAESAFF. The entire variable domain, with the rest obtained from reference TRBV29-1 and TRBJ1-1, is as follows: SAVISQKPSRDICQRGTSLTIQCQVDSQVTMMFWYRQQPGQSLTLIATANQGSEATYESGFVIDKFPISRPNLTFSTLTVSNMSPEDSSIYLCSVETDRAESAFFGQGTRLTVV.

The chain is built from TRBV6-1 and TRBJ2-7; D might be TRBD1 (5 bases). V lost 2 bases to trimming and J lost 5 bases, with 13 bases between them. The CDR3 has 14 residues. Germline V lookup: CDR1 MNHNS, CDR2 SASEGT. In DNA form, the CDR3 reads TGTGCCAGCAGTGAATTGGGTAAGGGGAACGAGCAGTACTTC. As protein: CASSELGKGNEQYF.

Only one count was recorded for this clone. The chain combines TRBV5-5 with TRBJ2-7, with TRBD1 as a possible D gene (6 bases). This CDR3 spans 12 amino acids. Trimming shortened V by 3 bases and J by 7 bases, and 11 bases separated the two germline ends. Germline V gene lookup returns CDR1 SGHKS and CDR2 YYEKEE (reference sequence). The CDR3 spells CASSWTEGEQYF. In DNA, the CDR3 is TGTGCCAGCAGCTGGACAGAGGGGGAGCAGTACTTC.

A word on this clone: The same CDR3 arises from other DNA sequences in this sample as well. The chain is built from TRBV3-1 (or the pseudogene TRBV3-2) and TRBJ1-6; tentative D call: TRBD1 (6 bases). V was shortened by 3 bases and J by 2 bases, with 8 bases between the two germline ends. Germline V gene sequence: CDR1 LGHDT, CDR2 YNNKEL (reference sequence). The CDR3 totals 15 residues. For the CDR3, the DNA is TGTGCCAGCAGCCAGGGGGGGCCCTATAATTCACCCCTCCACTTT. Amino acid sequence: CASSQGGPYNSPLHF.

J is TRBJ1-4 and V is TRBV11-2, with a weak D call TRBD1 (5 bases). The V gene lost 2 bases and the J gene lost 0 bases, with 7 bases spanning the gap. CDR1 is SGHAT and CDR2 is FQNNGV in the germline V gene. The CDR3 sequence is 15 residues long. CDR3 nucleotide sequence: TGTGCCAGCAGCTTACAGGGCCCAACTAATGAAAAACTGTTTTTT. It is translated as CASSLQGPTNEKLFF.

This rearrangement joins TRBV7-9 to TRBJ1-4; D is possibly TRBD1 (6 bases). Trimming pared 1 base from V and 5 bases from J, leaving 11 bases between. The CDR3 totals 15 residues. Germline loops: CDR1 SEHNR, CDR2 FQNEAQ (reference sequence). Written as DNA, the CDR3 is TGTGCCAGCAGCTTAGTTTCCCAGGGGAATGAAAAACTGTTTTTT. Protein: CASSLVSQGNEKLFF.

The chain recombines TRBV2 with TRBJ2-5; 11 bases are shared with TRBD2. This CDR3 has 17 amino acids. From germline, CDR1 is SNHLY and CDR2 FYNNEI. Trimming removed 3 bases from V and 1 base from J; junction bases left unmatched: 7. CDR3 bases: TGTGCCAGCAGTGACGGGACTAGCGGTCCCCGCCAAGAGACCCAGTACTTC. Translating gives CASSDGTSGPRQETQYF.

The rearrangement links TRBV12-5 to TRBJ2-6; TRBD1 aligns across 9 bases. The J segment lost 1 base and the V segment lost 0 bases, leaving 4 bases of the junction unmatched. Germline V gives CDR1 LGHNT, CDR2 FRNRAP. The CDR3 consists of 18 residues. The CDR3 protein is CASGLVPTGGSGANVLTF. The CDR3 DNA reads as TGTGCTAGTGGTTTGGTACCGACAGGGGGATCTGGGGCCAACGTCCTGACTTTC.

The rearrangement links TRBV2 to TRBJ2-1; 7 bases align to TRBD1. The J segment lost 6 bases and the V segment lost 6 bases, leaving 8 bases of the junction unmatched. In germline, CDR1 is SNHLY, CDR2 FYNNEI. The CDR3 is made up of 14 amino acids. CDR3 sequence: CASRGTDRANEQFF. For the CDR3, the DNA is TGTGCCAGCAGGGGAACAGACAGGGCCAATGAGCAGTTCTTC.

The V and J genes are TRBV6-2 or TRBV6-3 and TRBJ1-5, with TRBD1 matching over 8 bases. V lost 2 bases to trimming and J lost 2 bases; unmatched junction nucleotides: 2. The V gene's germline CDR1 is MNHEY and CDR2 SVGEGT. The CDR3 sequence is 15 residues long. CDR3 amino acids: CASSYATGGNQPQHF. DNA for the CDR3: TGTGCCAGCAGTTACGCGACAGGGGGCAATCAGCCCCAGCATTTT.

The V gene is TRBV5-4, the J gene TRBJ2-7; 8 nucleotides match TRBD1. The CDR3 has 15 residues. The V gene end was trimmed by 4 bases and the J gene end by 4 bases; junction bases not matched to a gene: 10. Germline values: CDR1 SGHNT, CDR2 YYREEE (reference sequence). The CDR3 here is CASSTGQGWTYEQYF. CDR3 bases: TGTGCCAGCAGCACCGGACAGGGCTGGACATACGAGCAGTACTTC.

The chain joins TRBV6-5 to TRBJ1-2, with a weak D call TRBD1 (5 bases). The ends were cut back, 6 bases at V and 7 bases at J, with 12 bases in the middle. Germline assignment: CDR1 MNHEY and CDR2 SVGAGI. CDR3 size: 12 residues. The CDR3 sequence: CASRQGLTGYTF. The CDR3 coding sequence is TGTGCCAGCAGGCAGGGCCTAACTGGCTACACCTTC.

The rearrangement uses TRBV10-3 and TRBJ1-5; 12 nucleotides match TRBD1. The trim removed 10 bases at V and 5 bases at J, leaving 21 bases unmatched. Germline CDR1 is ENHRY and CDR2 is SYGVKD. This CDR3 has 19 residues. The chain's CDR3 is CATRGGTGTGGAWHQPQHF. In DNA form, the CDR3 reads TGTGCCACTAGGGGCGGAACCGGGACAGGGGGCGCTTGGCATCAGCCCCAGCATTTT.

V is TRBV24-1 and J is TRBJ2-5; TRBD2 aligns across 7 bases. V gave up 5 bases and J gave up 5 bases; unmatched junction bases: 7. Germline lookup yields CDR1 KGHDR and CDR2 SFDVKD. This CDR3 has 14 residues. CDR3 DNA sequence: TGTGCCACCAGTGCCACGGGGGGATGGGAGACCCAGTACTTC. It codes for CATSATGGWETQYF.

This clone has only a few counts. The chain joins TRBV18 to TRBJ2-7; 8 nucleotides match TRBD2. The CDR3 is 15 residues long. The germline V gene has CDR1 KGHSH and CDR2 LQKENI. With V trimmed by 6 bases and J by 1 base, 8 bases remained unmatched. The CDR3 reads CASSLGLANSYEQYF. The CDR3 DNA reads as TGTGCCAGCTCTCTTGGACTAGCCAATTCCTACGAGCAGTACTTC.

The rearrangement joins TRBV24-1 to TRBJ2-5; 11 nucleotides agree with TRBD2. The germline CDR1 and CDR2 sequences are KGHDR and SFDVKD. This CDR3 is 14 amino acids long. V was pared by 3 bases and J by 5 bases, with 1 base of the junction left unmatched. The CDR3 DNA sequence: TGTGCCACCAGTGATCGACTAGCGGGGGAGACCCAGTACTTC. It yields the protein CATSDRLAGETQYF.

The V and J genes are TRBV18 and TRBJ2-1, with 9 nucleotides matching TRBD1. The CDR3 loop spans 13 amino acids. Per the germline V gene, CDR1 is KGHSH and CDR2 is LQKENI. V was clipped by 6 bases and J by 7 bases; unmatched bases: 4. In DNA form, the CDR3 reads TGTGCCAGCTCCCGGGACAGGGAGAATGAGCAGTTCTTC. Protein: CASSRDRENEQFF.

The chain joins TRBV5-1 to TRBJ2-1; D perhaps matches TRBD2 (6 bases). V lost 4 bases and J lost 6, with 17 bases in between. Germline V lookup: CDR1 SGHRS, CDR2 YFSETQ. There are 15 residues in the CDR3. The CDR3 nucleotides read TGCGCCAGCAGCCCCCTTGGGGGGTCGTCCAATGAGCAGTTCTTC. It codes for CASSPLGGSSNEQFF. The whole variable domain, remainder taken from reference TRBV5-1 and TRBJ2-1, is KAGVTQTPRYLIKTRGQQVTLSCSPISGHRSVSWYQQTPGQGLQFLFEYFSETQRNKGNFPGRFSGRQFSNSRSEMNVSTLELGDSALYLCASSPLGGSSNEQFFGPGTRLTVL.

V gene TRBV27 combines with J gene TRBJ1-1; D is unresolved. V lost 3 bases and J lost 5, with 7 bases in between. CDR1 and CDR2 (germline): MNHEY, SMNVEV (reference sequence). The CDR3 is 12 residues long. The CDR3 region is CASSLPGTEAFF. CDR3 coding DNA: TGTGCCAGCAGTTTGCCCGGGACTGAAGCTTTCTTT.